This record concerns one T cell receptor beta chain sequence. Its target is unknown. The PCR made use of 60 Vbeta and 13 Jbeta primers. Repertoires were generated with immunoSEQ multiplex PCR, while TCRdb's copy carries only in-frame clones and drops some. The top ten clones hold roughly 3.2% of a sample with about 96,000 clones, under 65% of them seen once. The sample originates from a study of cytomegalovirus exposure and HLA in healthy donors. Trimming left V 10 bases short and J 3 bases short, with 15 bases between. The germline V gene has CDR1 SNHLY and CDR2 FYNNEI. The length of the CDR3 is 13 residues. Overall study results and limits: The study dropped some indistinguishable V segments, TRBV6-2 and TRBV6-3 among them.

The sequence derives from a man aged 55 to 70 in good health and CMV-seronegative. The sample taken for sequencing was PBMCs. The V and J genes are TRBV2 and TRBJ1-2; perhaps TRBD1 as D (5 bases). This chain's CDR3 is CATFFGGDYGYTF. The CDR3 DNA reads TGTGCCACCTTCTTTGGGGGGGACTATGGCTACACCTTC.